This TCR beta chain was found in a study of CD8+CD57+ T cells in acquired aplastic anemia. Study summary: An average of about 3.2 ug of DNA was obtained from sorted CD4+ and CD8+ cells. General observations from the study: About 29 shared CD8+ CDR3s appeared highly expressed within patients' immunodominant clones. Patients versus controls showed no significant CD8+ Simpson's diversity difference.

The CDR3 sequence is 13 residues long. The germline gives CDR1 MNHEY, CDR2 SVGAGI. The V gene end was trimmed by 2 bases and the J gene end by 10 bases; junction bases not matched to a gene: 3. There are many counts of this clonotype. Its antigen is unidentified. Profiling that covered TCR beta VDJ and CDR3 relied on genomic DNA as its template. TCRdb reanalysed the reads using MiXCR and keeps one entry per CDR3 protein. The sample records about 220,000 distinct CDR3 sequences, about a third being singletons. Sequenced input: sorted CD4+, CD8+, or CD8+CD57+ T cells (not recorded which) from PBMCs. The TCR originated in a human donor in good health, serving as a control. This rearrangement joins TRBV6-5 to TRBJ2-7, with 12 bases fitting TRBD1. CDR3 amino acids: CASSYGDRGPQYF. DNA for the CDR3: TGTGCCAGCAGTTACGGGGACAGGGGGCCACAGTACTTC.